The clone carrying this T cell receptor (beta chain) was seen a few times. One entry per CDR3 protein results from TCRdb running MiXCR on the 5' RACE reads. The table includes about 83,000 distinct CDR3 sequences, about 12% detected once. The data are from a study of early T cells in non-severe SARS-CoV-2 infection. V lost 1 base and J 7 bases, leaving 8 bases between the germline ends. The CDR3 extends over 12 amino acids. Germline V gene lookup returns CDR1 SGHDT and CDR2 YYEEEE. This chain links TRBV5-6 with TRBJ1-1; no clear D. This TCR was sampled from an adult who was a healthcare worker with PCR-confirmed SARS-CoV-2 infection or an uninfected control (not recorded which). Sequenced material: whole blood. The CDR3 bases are TGTGCCAGCAGCTTGTTGGGTCTTGAAGCTTTCTTT. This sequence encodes CASSLLGLEAFF.